One TCR beta chain is described in this entry. This clonotype was counted a few times. Its antigen is not yet known. No base quality information exists; no much larger clone differs at one position. Library preparation employed 5' RACE. Reads for this sample came from an Illumina HiSeq 2000. A universal primer binding site was added through template switching, and the final cDNA carried a unique molecular identifier so that TCR cDNA molecules could be counted accurately. Specific primers in the conserved constant-segment region were used to synthesize first-strand cDNA for the TCR alpha and beta chains. To control for contamination, each cDNA library was double barcoded with a SMART-Mk sample barcode plus Illumina barcodes. TruSeq adapter sequences and Illumina sample barcodes were added in two successive PCR steps. TCR alpha and beta cDNA libraries were sequenced on the Illumina HiSeq platform with custom primers. In the source study's methods: Raw reads were processed with MiGEC to extract unique molecular identifiers, and MiXCR was used to determine CDR3 positions. Recombination models were inferred per individual with the repgenHMM and IGoR tools using an EM algorithm. The tcR package in R was used for shared clonotype analysis, with sharing normalized by the product of cloneset sizes. To study raw recombination free of thymic and clonal selection effects, out-of-frame nonproductive sequences were analyzed. TCRdb reworked the public reads: Q25 trimming with fastp, MiXCR clone assembly, productive beta chains retained. Rows are unified per CDR3 protein, each entry keeping the most common DNA and genes. The V and J calls reflect TCRdb's pipeline rather than the authors' work. Counted in this sample were roughly 720,000 distinct CDR3 sequences; 18% of them appeared once. The top ten constitute under 15% of the sample.

This specimen comes from a study of identical twins (TCRdb year 2016). Regarding the complete study: TCR alpha and beta repertoires from monozygotic twins, unrelated adults of various ages and cord blood were deep-sequenced to test whether fetal clonotypes persist. Replicate twin experiments were performed at different times using different library preparation protocols to rule out contamination. On the study overall, not on this receptor specifically: Because the same donors could not be followed over many years, the conclusions relied on cross-sectional statistical analysis. In monozygotic twins, out-of-frame TCR alpha sharing was systematically underestimated by recombination models, although the models agreed with sharing between unrelated individuals. Excess twin sharing in beta out-of-frame sequences was weaker because fewer shared sequences lowered the signal-to-noise ratio. Fewer insertions were carried by abundant cord blood beta clonotypes, a similar but weaker trend appeared in young adult naive repertoires, and no such trend appeared in memory repertoires. Compared with coincidental sharing between unrelated individuals, out-of-frame TCR alpha sequences shared between twins had an excess of sequences with low generation probability. Invariant T cells such as MAIT and iNKT could partly confound zero-insertion analyses, although diverse VJ usage argued against such confounding for most clonotypes.

Every donor in the study was a healthy Caucasian. The twin cohort consisted of three pairs of female monozygotic twins, all aged roughly 18 to 30 years. Peripheral blood mononuclear cells were the source from which RNA for the TCR libraries was isolated. In addition, the sample was reused for a study of T cells expressing NK-cell markers. Per that second paper: Fewer than ten donors provided sorted CD3+CD56+NKG2C+, CD3+CD56+NKG2C- and CD3+CD56-NKG2C+ T-cell subsets, whose TCR beta-chain repertoires were profiled. Of the eight sequenced donors, seven were found to be HCMV-seropositive and one was found to be HCMV-seronegative. In several experiments an anti-gammadeltaTCR antibody was added to restrict sorting to alphabetaTCR-expressing T cells. For five or six donors, the dominant CD3+CD56+NKG2C+ clonotypes were among the top 10 CD8+ clonotypes and accounted for about 1.0-7.5% of CD8+ T cells. Those dominant clonotypes were again the most abundant among CD3+CD56-NKG2C+ cells in a handful of donors, at roughly 25-60.1%. Whether the expanded NKG2C-expressing T cell clones were specific for HCMV antigens remained unclear. The eight sequenced donors were randomly selected healthy volunteers, three men and five women. To determine HCMV serostatus, a commercial ELISA kit was used to detect HCMV-specific IgG in serum. For six donors, bulk peripheral blood T-cell repertoires were also sequenced from unsorted PBMC. MIGEC handled demultiplexing of the reads and grouping by UMI, while MiTCR was used to assemble and quantify clonotypes. To remove erroneous sequences, TCR cDNA sequences were retained only when supported by two or more reads. The tcR package was used for downstream repertoire analysis, and clonotypes were matched across fractions by CDR3 nucleotide sequence plus V segment. VDJmatch was used to annotate antigen specificity against VDJdb, with one amino acid substitution in CDR3 permitted.

The source material was PBMCs. This receptor was taken from a woman between 18 and 29 years old in good health.

The sequence in DNA is TGTGCCATAAGGGGCCGGGAGGGAAATTCCGGGGAGCTGTTTTTT. It encodes CAIRGREGNSGELFF. The rearrangement joined TRBV10-3 to TRBJ2-2; TRBD2 agrees with 8 junctional bases. The CDR3 runs 15 residues from the cysteine to the phenylalanine. CDR3 DNA only is kept here, 45 bases in frame from base 1. Trimming takes 9 bases off V and 6 bases off J; junction bases not matched to a gene: 12. In the germline V gene, CDR1 corresponds to ENHRY and CDR2 to SYGVKD.